This entry lists 16 T cell receptor beta chains sequenced from one sample in a study of graft-versus-host responses after intestinal transplantation. This table comes from immunoSEQ multiplex PCR, and its TCRdb copy is limited to in-frame clones, with some not included. This repertoire shows 85,000 to 100,000 clones, about 90% found once; its top ten account for 0.095% to 0.11%. For these receptors, no antigen is known. Sequencing used unstimulated CD4+ T cells sorted from spleen or lymph node cells, obtained before intestinal transplant. The receptors originated from a human donor who received an intestinal transplant.

The chain is built from TRBV5-1 and TRBJ1-6, with D tentatively TRBD1 (5 bases). Germline CDR1 is SGHRS and CDR2 is YFSETQ. CDR3 length: 16 residues. The V and J ends lost 4 bases and 7 bases respectively, with 18 bases between them. The DNA for the CDR3 is TGCGCCAGCAGCCTCGCTGGGGCAGAATGGAATTCACCCCTCCACTTT. It codes for CASSLAGAEWNSPLHF.

This chain links TRBV7-9 with TRBJ2-4; D might be TRBD1 (5 bases). Germline loops: CDR1 SEHNR, CDR2 FQNEAQ (reference sequence). The CDR3 is 14 residues long. Between the trimmed V and J ends, which lost 5 bases and 11 bases, there was a span of 19 bases. The CDR3 DNA sequence: TGTGCCAGCAGCACCCCAGGGCCAGGACGGGTTCAGTACTTC. Translation gives CASSTPGPGRVQYF.

V gene TRBV12-2 combines with J gene TRBJ2-6; the table's D call, TRBD2, has no DNA check behind it. TRBV12-2 constitutes a pseudogene. This CDR3 contains 17 residues. In nucleotides, the CDR3 is TGTGCAAGTCGCTTAGACGGGGGGGGATCTGGGGCCAACGTCCTGACTTTC. Translated: CASRLDGGGSGANVLTF.

J is TRBJ2-1 and V is TRBV5-4; D might be TRBD1 (5 bases). CDR1 is SGHNT and CDR2 is YYREEE in the germline V gene (reference sequence). Deletions cut 4 bases from V and 1 base from J, with 15 bases between. The CDR3 loop spans 16 amino acids. The CDR3 loop reads CASSPLRTSSYNEQFF. The DNA of the CDR3 is TGTGCCAGCAGCCCACTTCGGACAAGTTCCTACAATGAGCAGTTCTTC.

V usage is TRBV27 and J usage is TRBJ2-3, with 10 bases lining up with TRBD2. V shed 6 bases, J shed 11 bases, and the junction held 11 bases outside the gene matches. The CDR3 has 14 amino acids. The germline V gene has CDR1 MNHEY and CDR2 SMNVEV (reference sequence). The CDR3 bases are TGTGCCAGCAGCTCTAAGCGGGGGGGCCGCGGGCAGTATTTT. Its protein product is CASSSKRGGRGQYF.

The genes are TRBV27 and TRBJ2-7; TRBD1 agrees at 7 bases. Germline CDR1 MNHEY, CDR2 SMNVEV (reference sequence). The CDR3 loop spans 15 amino acids. V lost 5 bases, J lost 2 bases, and 9 bases stayed unmatched. CDR3 sequence reads: CASSQPGQPTYEQYF. The CDR3 nucleotides read TGTGCCAGCAGTCAACCGGGACAGCCCACCTACGAGCAGTACTTC.

This clone has only a few counts. V and J are TRBV27 and TRBJ1-1, with TRBD1 as a possible D gene (5 bases). Germline CDR1 is MNHEY and CDR2 is SMNVEV (reference sequence). The CDR3 has 14 amino acids. V lost 5 bases and J lost 0, with 10 bases in between. The CDR3, as DNA: TGTGCCAGCAGTCGACAGCTGCTGAACACTGAAGCTTTCTTT. The encoded protein is CASSRQLLNTEAFF.

This chain uses TRBV18 with TRBJ2-7, with 8 bases lining up with TRBD1. Trimming took 1 base from V and 6 from J; bases not matched to a gene: 20. Per germline, CDR1 KGHSH and CDR2 LQKENI. CDR3 length equals 19 residues. CDR3 in DNA: TGTGCCAGCTCACCACTGGACGTCGGCAGGGGGCGACTGACGACCGAGCAGTACTTC. Protein product: CASSPLDVGRGRLTTEQYF.

This clone came up once. The rearrangement joins TRBV2 to TRBJ1-5; 7 bases line up with TRBD1. V lost 6 bases and J lost 3; bases outside the gene matches: 8. The CDR3 has 15 residues. Germline CDR1 and CDR2: SNHLY and FYNNEI. The DNA for the CDR3 is TGTGCCAGCAGGGGCGACAGGGCCCACAATCAGCCCCAGCATTTT. Translated: CASRGDRAHNQPQHF.

The chain links TRBV21-1 to TRBJ1-3. TRBV21-1 is a documented pseudogene. This CDR3 region has 13 residues. The CDR3 region has the DNA TGTGCCAGCAGCAAAGCATCGGGAAACACCATATATTTT. This codes for CASSKASGNTIYF.

The J gene is TRBJ1-2, the V gene TRBV14; 8 bases are a match to TRBD1. In germline, CDR1 is SGHDN, CDR2 FVKESK. The CDR3 has 16 residues. Trimming at V came to 1 base and at J to 4 bases, leaving 8 bases not matched to a gene. The CDR3 loop reads CASSQVTGGDGYGYTF. In DNA form, the CDR3 reads TGTGCCAGCAGCCAAGTTACAGGGGGGGACGGCTATGGCTACACCTTC.

The rearrangement uses TRBV10-3 and TRBJ1-3, with no clear D. CDR3 length: 12 residues. V lost 8 bases, J lost 1 base, and 6 bases lay in between. CDR1 is ENHRY, CDR2 SYGVKD, per germline. The CDR3 DNA sequence: TGTGCCATCGGGAGTTCTGGAAACACCATATATTTT. Amino acids: CAIGSSGNTIYF.

The chain uses TRBV7-6 and TRBJ2-5; tentative D call: TRBD1 (5 bases). The germline V and J ends were trimmed by 5 bases and 0 bases, with 19 bases remaining between them. The CDR3 consists of 17 residues. Germline loops: CDR1 SGHVS, CDR2 FNYEAQ. The CDR3 DNA is TGTGCCAGCAGCCGCCTGGGGCCCAGTTATAACCAAGAGACCCAGTACTTC. Translating gives CASSRLGPSYNQETQYF.

The rearrangement uses TRBV10-3 and TRBJ1-2, with D hard to call. V lost 0 bases and J 4 bases, leaving 3 bases between the germline ends. The CDR3 runs to 12 residues. The germline V gene encodes CDR1 ENHRY and CDR2 SYGVKD. The CDR3 is CAISESSYGYTF. Here the CDR3 DNA reads TGTGCCATCAGTGAGTCTAGCTATGGCTACACCTTC.

The J gene is TRBJ1-2, the V gene TRBV7-9; D is undetermined. Trimming shortened V by 0 bases and J by 4 bases, and 9 bases separated the two germline ends. Germline lookup yields CDR1 SEHNR and CDR2 FQNEAQ (reference sequence). The CDR3 is 14 residues long. Here the CDR3 DNA reads TGTGCCAGCAGCTTAGCGGGAGGCAGCTATGGCTACACCTTC. This sequence encodes CASSLAGGSYGYTF.

The chain recombines TRBV6-1 with TRBJ1-2; tentative D call: TRBD1 (5 bases). The germline CDR1 and CDR2 sequences are MNHNS and SASEGT. This CDR3 contains 11 residues. Trimming stripped 9 bases from V and 5 bases from J, with 10 bases between. CDR3 loop: CASQGAYGYTF. In nucleotides, the CDR3 is TGTGCCAGTCAGGGTGCGTATGGCTACACCTTC.